This is a list of T cell receptor beta chains from one sample in a study of regulatory T cells in long-lasting Graves disease. Each CDR3 protein gets one entry after TCRdb re-called the multiplex PCR reads with MiXCR. Among approximately 560,000 distinct CDR3 sequences listed, approximately 16% were seen once. This same sample was also part of a study on T cells in Graves' hyperthyroidism and ophthalmopathy.

The material was peripheral blood mononuclear cells (PBMCs), obtained at new diagnosis, from a patient treated with antithyroid drugs. The source of these receptors is a man in his late teens or twenties with Graves disease. Both conserved end residues are part of each CDR3. The order of the fields is J gene, V gene, D gene, clone size, CDR3 protein, CDR3 DNA. D genes are given only for firm matches. Clone size, where shown, is once, few, many, or a class for clones that have expanded.

>TRBJ2-6|TRBV7-9|NA|NA
CASSPPSSGANVLTF
TGTGCCAGCAGCCCCCCTAGTTCTGGGGCCAACGTCCTGACTTTC
>TRBJ2-1|TRBV5-4|NA|NA
CASSGDRNNEQFF
TGTGCCAGCAGCGGCGACCGAAACAATGAGCAGTTCTTC
>TRBJ1-2|TRBV19|NA|few
CASSLIGQSPTLYGYTF
TGTGCCAGTAGTCTCATCGGACAGTCCCCTACCCTCTATGGCTACACCTTC
>TRBJ2-2|TRBV27|NA|few
CASSFEGMGNTGELFF
TGTGCCAGCAGTTTTGAGGGTATGGGGAACACCGGGGAGCTGTTTTTT
>TRBJ2-7|TRBV19|TRBD1|few
CASSITYRDSYEQYF
TGTGCCAGTAGTATAACATACCGGGACAGCTACGAGCAGTACTTC
>TRBJ2-6|TRBV28|NA|many
CASSLLAGANVLTF
TGTGCCAGCAGTTTGCTAGCTGGGGCCAACGTCCTGACTTTC
>TRBJ1-4|TRBV7-2|NA|few
CASSSSRAKADEKLFF
TGTGCCAGCAGCTCTAGCCGTGCTAAAGCGGACGAAAAACTGTTTTTT
>TRBJ2-2|TRBV4-2|NA|NA
CASSQARLAGTGELFF
TGTGCCAGCAGCCAGGCCAGGCTAGCCGGAACCGGGGAGCTGTTTTTT
>TRBJ2-5|TRBV5-1|NA|many
CASSPGSQETQYF
TGTGCCAGCAGCCCGGGATCCCAAGAGACCCAGTACTTC
>TRBJ2-2|TRBV20-1|NA|few
CSARGAPRGIGTGELFF
TGCAGTGCTAGAGGGGCCCCCCGGGGAATCGGCACCGGGGAGCTGTTTTTT
>TRBJ2-3|TRBV24-1|NA|few
CATSDLYSTDTQYF
TGTGCCACCAGTGATTTGTACAGCACAGATACGCAGTATTTT
>TRBJ1-1|TRBV20-1|NA|few
CSADRRESTEAFF
TGCAGTGCCGACCGCAGGGAATCGACTGAAGCTTTCTTT
>TRBJ2-7|TRBV6-1|TRBD2|many
CASRGTSVYEQYF
TGTGCCAGCAGGGGGACTAGCGTCTACGAGCAGTACTTC
>TRBJ2-1|TRBV30|TRBD2|few
CAWGPIAGVYNEQFF
TGTGCCTGGGGGCCTATAGCGGGAGTCTACAATGAGCAGTTCTTC
>TRBJ2-1|TRBV5-1|TRBD2|NA
CASSAWTSGKYSYNEQFF
TGCGCCAGCAGCGCCTGGACTAGCGGAAAATACTCCTACAATGAGCAGTTCTTC
>TRBJ1-1|TRBV28|NA|NA
CASSSRGGDNTEAFF
TGTGCCAGCAGCTCGAGGGGGGGCGATAACACTGAAGCTTTCTTT
>TRBJ2-7|TRBV20-1|NA|NA
CSAMKRGQGHSYEQYF
TGCAGTGCCATGAAAAGGGGTCAGGGGCACTCCTACGAGCAGTACTTC
>TRBJ2-7|TRBV30|TRBD1|few
CAWNDWTGGPYEQYF
TGTGCCTGGAACGATTGGACAGGGGGTCCCTACGAGCAGTACTTC
>TRBJ1-1|TRBV7-2|NA|many
CASSPQGRITEAFF
TGTGCCAGCAGCCCCCAGGGGAGGATCACTGAAGCTTTCTTT
>TRBJ1-1|TRBV7-8|TRBD1|few
CASSLAAQGSTEAFF
TGTGCCAGCAGCTTAGCGGCACAGGGGAGCACTGAAGCTTTCTTT
>TRBJ1-1|TRBV19|NA|many
CASSMSAENTEAFF
TGTGCCAGTAGTATGTCGGCAGAGAACACTGAAGCTTTCTTT
>TRBJ1-5|TRBV5-5|NA|NA
CASSLGDNQPQHF
TGTGCCAGCAGCTTGGGCGATAATCAGCCCCAGCATTTT
>TRBJ2-1|TRBV12-3/TRBV12-4|TRBD1|NA
CAIELGTGIINEQFF
TGTGCCATCGAACTCGGGACAGGGATAATCAATGAGCAGTTCTTC
>TRBJ1-1|TRBV10-2|NA|NA
CASRAPGQPYEAFF
TGTGCCAGCAGGGCCCCGGGACAACCTTATGAAGCTTTCTTT
>TRBJ2-1|TRBV28|TRBD2|many
CASSDGTTLQNEQFF
TGTGCCAGCAGTGACGGGACTACCCTACAAAATGAGCAGTTCTTC
>TRBJ1-4|TRBV28|NA|many
CASNTRGGSNEKLFF
TGTGCCAGCAACACCCGGGGGGGGTCTAATGAAAAACTGTTTTTT
>TRBJ2-2|TRBV12-3/TRBV12-4|NA|many
CASSSPFFANTGELFF
TGTGCCAGCAGTTCTCCATTCTTCGCGAACACCGGGGAGCTGTTTTTT
>TRBJ2-3|TRBV10-2|NA|NA
CASSFLVLIDTQYF
TGCGCCAGCAGCTTTTTGGTTCTGATAGATACGCAGTATTTT